This entry lists 4 T cell receptor beta chains sequenced from one sample in a study of blood T cell repertoires in COVID-19. Repertoires were generated with immunoSEQ multiplex PCR, while TCRdb's copy carries only in-frame clones and drops some. The top ten clones hold roughly 3.3% of a sample with roughly 200,000 clones, about nine tenths of them seen once. Sequenced sample: PBMCs or T cells enriched from blood (not recorded which). The source of these receptors is a woman aged 45-59 years in a cohort exposed to, infected with or recovered from COVID-19 (not recorded which).

The genes are TRBV10-1 and TRBJ2-3; the match to TRBD1 covers 7 bases. The CDR3 runs to 17 residues. J was trimmed by 2 bases and V by 5 bases; bases with no gene match: 13. Germline V gene data show CDR1 as WNHNN and CDR2 as SYGVQD (reference sequence). The DNA for the CDR3 is TGCGCCAGCAGTCCAAACTTGGGACAGAAAGACACAGATACGCAGTATTTT. Translation: CASSPNLGQKDTDTQYF.

The rearrangement uses TRBV4-2 and TRBJ2-7; 10 bases fit TRBD2. In germline, CDR1 is LGHNA, CDR2 YNFKEQ. V was clipped by 4 bases and J by 4 bases; unmatched bases: 7. The CDR3 runs 15 residues. The DNA for the CDR3 is TGTGCCAGCAGCCTCGAACTAGCGGGGCAATACGAGCAGTACTTC. Translation: CASSLELAGQYEQYF.

The rearrangement joins TRBV9 to TRBJ2-3, with 14 bases matching TRBD2. Germline loops: CDR1 SGDLS, CDR2 YYNGEE. The CDR3 consists of 16 residues. V dropped 0 bases and J dropped 7; count of bases not matched to a gene: 4. As DNA, the CDR3 is TGTGCCAGCAGCGTAGAGACTAGCGGGGGGGCATATACGCAGTATTTT. This codes for CASSVETSGGAYTQYF.

This chain connects TRBV7-2 to TRBJ1-6; D gene ambiguous. The length of the CDR3 is 14 residues. Trimming took 5 bases from V and 7 from J, leaving 12 bases between them. CDR1 and CDR2 from the germline V gene are SGHTA and FQGNSA. CDR3 sequence: CASSTTPGNSPLHF. In nucleotides, the CDR3 is TGTGCCAGCAGCACTACGCCGGGAAATTCACCCCTCCACTTT.